The rows below give T cell receptor beta chains drawn from one sample of a study of sequential checkpoint blockade in melanoma. Some clones are missing from TCRdb's copy, which holds only in-frame ones; the method was immunoSEQ multiplex PCR. The table records about 22,000 clones, approximately 68% of them present only once. Here the sequenced sample was CD8+ T cells sorted from blood (inferred from file names), taken from a patient given nivolumab and ipilimumab in sequence. These TCRs come from a human donor with melanoma. Each CDR3 is given with its conserved first and last residue. The order of the fields is CDR3 protein, CDR3 DNA, D gene, J gene, clone size, V gene. The D gene is left open where the match is weak. Clone size is given for some rows only: seen once, a few or many times, or a class if the clone is expanded.

CASSLRGSPVSYTF TGTGCCAGCAGCTTAAGGGGATCCCCCGTGAGCTACACCTTC NA TRBJ1-2 NA TRBV5-4
CASTVQSEAFF TGTGCCAGCACAGTCCAATCTGAAGCTTTCTTT NA TRBJ1-1 few TRBV6-6
CASSMTHIYTEAFF TGTGCCAGTAGTATGACTCACATATACACTGAAGCTTTCTTT NA TRBJ1-1 once TRBV19
CASSPPGREPQHF TGTGCCAGTAGCCCTCCAGGGAGGGAGCCCCAGCATTTT NA TRBJ1-5 NA TRBV19
CASSVPRTGGFTGELFF TGTGCCAGCAGCGTCCCCAGGACAGGGGGATTCACCGGGGAGCTGTTTTTT TRBD1 TRBJ2-2 once TRBV9
CASSSGLGGATDTQYF TGTGCCAGCAGTTCTGGTCTAGGCGGGGCCACAGATACGCAGTATTTT NA TRBJ2-3 NA TRBV6-4
CASSSERGAGGSYEQYF TGTGCCAGCAGCTCCGAGAGGGGGGCGGGGGGCTCCTACGAGCAGTACTTC TRBD2 TRBJ2-7 NA TRBV5-4
CASSLPQGDTQYF TGTGCCAGCAGCTTACCGCAGGGGGATACGCAGTATTTT NA TRBJ2-3 NA TRBV7-7
CASSPGETQYF TGTGCCAGCAGCCCCGGGGAGACCCAGTACTTC NA TRBJ2-5 few TRBV4-2
CATAPTSGESYNEQFF TGTGCCACGGCCCCGACTAGCGGGGAGTCCTACAATGAGCAGTTCTTC TRBD2 TRBJ2-1 NA TRBV10-3
CASSSGESGSPLHF TGTGCCAGCAGTTCCGGGGAATCCGGTTCACCCCTCCACTTT NA TRBJ1-6 NA TRBV27
CASSLAYRGLGYTF TGTGCCAGCAGCTTAGCTTACAGGGGGCTAGGCTACACCTTC TRBD1 TRBJ1-2 many TRBV7-9
CASSVGGGRTGELFF TGTGCCAGCAGCGTAGGCGGGGGTAGGACCGGGGAGCTGTTTTTT TRBD2 TRBJ2-2 NA TRBV9
CASSLGLAFADTQYF TGTGCCAGCAGTCTAGGACTAGCGTTCGCAGATACGCAGTATTTT TRBD2 TRBJ2-3 NA TRBV6-1
CASSRTNRQNYGYTF TGTGCCAGCAGTCGGACAAATAGACAGAACTATGGCTACACCTTC NA TRBJ1-2 NA TRBV6-5
CASSYSAGVRDEQFF TGTGCCAGCAGTTATAGTGCAGGGGTAAGAGATGAGCAGTTCTTC NA TRBJ2-1 NA TRBV6-6
CASSTGQGNTIYF TGTGCCAGCAGCACGGGACAGGGAAACACCATATATTTT TRBD1 TRBJ1-3 NA TRBV7-6
CASGSIRGRFEQYF TGTGCTAGTGGTTCCATCCGGGGGAGATTCGAGCAGTACTTC NA TRBJ2-7 NA TRBV12-5
CASREGVGEKLFF TGTGCCAGCCGCGAGGGAGTCGGAGAAAAACTGTTTTTT NA TRBJ1-4 NA TRBV7-9
CASSADTGLTYEQYF TGTGCCAGCAGCGCGGATACGGGACTCACCTACGAGCAGTACTTC NA TRBJ2-7 few TRBV9
CASAIIGGLAGDYNEQFF TGTGCCAGCGCCATAATCGGGGGACTAGCGGGAGACTACAATGAGCAGTTCTTC TRBD2 TRBJ2-1 NA TRBV7-3
CASSLVGGNTEAFF TGTGCCAGCAGCTTAGTGGGGGGGAACACTGAAGCTTTCTTT NA TRBJ1-1 NA TRBV7-8
CASSSTSGPSDTQYF TGTGCCAGCAGCTCGACTAGCGGGCCGTCAGATACGCAGTATTTT TRBD2 TRBJ2-3 few TRBV7-3
CASSLTSGGPQETQYF TGTGCCAGCAGCTTAACTAGCGGGGGCCCTCAAGAGACCCAGTACTTC TRBD2 TRBJ2-5 medium-sized TRBV7-2
CASSPSGRDDYEQYF TGTGCCAGCAGCCCCAGCGGGAGGGACGACTACGAGCAGTACTTC TRBD2 TRBJ2-7 NA TRBV9
CASTHRTGGEKLFF TGCGCCAGCACCCACAGGACAGGGGGGGAAAAACTGTTTTTT TRBD1 TRBJ1-4 NA TRBV4-1
CASSPGLAGGPSSYEQYF TGTGCCAGCTCACCAGGTCTAGCGGGGGGCCCCAGCTCCTACGAGCAGTACTTC TRBD2 TRBJ2-7 NA TRBV18
CSVTGTDTGELFF TGCAGCGTAACCGGGACAGACACCGGGGAGCTGTTTTTT TRBD1 TRBJ2-2 few TRBV29-1
CASSGTSGVPREETQYF TGTGCCAGCAGCGGGACTAGCGGGGTCCCGAGGGAAGAGACCCAGTACTTC TRBD2 TRBJ2-5 NA TRBV9
CASSLAGGQEAFF TGTGCCAGCAGTCTAGCCGGCGGACAGGAAGCTTTCTTT NA TRBJ1-1 NA TRBV7-6
CASPLRRVTGELFF TGTGCCAGCCCCTTAAGGAGAGTAACCGGGGAGCTGTTTTTT NA TRBJ2-2 NA TRBV7-9
CASSQSGGAWETQYF TGTGCCAGCAGCCAAAGCGGGGGGGCATGGGAGACCCAGTACTTC TRBD2 TRBJ2-5 NA TRBV6-5
CASSTFAEGGDEQYF TGTGCCAGCAGTACATTTGCGGAAGGGGGCGACGAGCAGTACTTC TRBD1 TRBJ2-7 once TRBV7-9
CASSAPDKIVTEAFF TGTGCCAGCAGCGCCCCGGACAAGATTGTAACTGAAGCTTTCTTT NA TRBJ1-1 NA TRBV9
CASSLGQGYTEAFF TGTGCCAGCAGCCTGGGACAGGGATACACTGAAGCTTTCTTT TRBD1 TRBJ1-1 once TRBV6-5
CASSGSGLLEDTQYF TGTGCCAGCAGCGGTTCGGGACTCCTCGAGGATACGCAGTATTTT NA TRBJ2-3 NA TRBV9
CASSLGSGGELFF TGTGCCAGCAGCTTAGGGTCGGGCGGGGAGCTGTTTTTT NA TRBJ2-2 NA TRBV7-9
CASSLSGGQPQHF TGTGCCAGCAGTTTGTCAGGGGGACAGCCCCAGCATTTT TRBD1 TRBJ1-5 NA TRBV27
CASGGGTNTEAFF TGTGCTAGTGGGGGAGGAACGAACACTGAAGCTTTCTTT NA TRBJ1-1 NA TRBV12-5
CASSAGNTEAFF TGTGCCAGCAGTGCAGGGAACACTGAAGCTTTCTTT NA TRBJ1-1 NA TRBV2
CASSKGLAGDEQFF TGTGCCAGTAGTAAGGGACTAGCGGGGGATGAGCAGTTCTTC TRBD2 TRBJ2-1 medium-sized TRBV19
CASSGTVNRFNYGYTF TGTGCCAGCAGTGGCACAGTCAACCGCTTTAACTATGGCTACACCTTC NA TRBJ1-2 NA TRBV27
CACSQSGGSAEQFF TGTGCCTGCAGCCAATCCGGGGGTTCCGCTGAGCAGTTCTTC NA TRBJ2-1 NA TRBV7-9
CASSNGGRGYEQYF TGTGCCAGCAGCAATGGTGGCAGGGGGTACGAGCAGTACTTC TRBD1 TRBJ2-7 NA TRBV13
CASSESLGAGIYNEQFF TGTGCCAGCAGCGAGTCCCTCGGAGCGGGGATTTACAATGAGCAGTTCTTC TRBD2 TRBJ2-1 NA TRBV9
CASSLYPTGTPGGEQFF TGCGCCAGCAGCTTGTATCCTACGGGGACCCCAGGGGGTGAGCAGTTCTTC TRBD1 TRBJ2-1 NA TRBV5-1
CASSLETGVGYTF TGTGCCAGCAGCTTGGAAACGGGGGTTGGCTACACCTTC NA TRBJ1-2 NA TRBV5-6
CASSPTPPGASGYTF TGTGCCAGCAGCCCGACCCCACCAGGGGCCAGTGGCTACACCTTC NA TRBJ1-2 NA TRBV7-2